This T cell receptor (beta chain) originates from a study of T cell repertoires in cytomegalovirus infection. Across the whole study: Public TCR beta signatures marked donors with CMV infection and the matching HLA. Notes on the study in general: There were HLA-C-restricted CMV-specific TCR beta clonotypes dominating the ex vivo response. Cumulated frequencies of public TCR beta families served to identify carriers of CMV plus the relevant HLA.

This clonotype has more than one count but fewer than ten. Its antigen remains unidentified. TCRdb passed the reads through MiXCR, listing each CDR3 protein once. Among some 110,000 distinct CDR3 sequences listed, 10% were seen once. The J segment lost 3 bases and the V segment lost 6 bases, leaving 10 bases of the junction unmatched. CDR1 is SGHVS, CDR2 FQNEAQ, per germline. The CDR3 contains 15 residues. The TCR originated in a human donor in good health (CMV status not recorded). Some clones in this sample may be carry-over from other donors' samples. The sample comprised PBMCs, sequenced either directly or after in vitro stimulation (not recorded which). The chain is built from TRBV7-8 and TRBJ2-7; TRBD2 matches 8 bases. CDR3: CASREKAGAGYEQYF. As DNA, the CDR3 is TGTGCCAGCAGGGAGAAAGCGGGGGCGGGCTACGAGCAGTACTTC.